These 24 T cell receptor beta chains share one sample of origin, sequenced in a study of blood T cell repertoires in COVID-19 (dated by TCRdb to the early 2020s). The library was obtained by the immunoSEQ multiplex PCR assay. TCRdb carries this immuneACCESS record with in-frame sequences only. Its versions omit some clonotypes, under half of them owing to an unresolved V gene in the studies checked, with the rest unexplained. In this sample the table shows approximately 12,000 clones, roughly 91% of which occur a single time. The ten largest clones represent 28% of the sample. Sequencing was done on a sample of peripheral blood. These receptors all come from a woman in her 70s with active COVID-19.

The V and J genes are TRBV5-1 and TRBJ1-1; TRBD1 matches at 8 bases. In germline, CDR1 is SGHRS, CDR2 YFSETQ. The CDR3 has 15 amino acids. The J segment lost 2 bases and the V segment lost 4 bases, leaving 7 bases of the junction unmatched. The CDR3 is CASSGDRGTNTEAFF. The CDR3 nucleotides are TGCGCCAGCAGCGGAGACAGGGGCACAAACACTGAAGCTTTCTTT.

The V call is TRBV7-2, the J call TRBJ2-3; no reliable D call. Trimming cost V 1 base and J 2 bases, with 4 bases left between them. The CDR3 extends over 13 amino acids. Germline CDR1 SGHTA, CDR2 FQGNSA. This CDR3 is CASSLVNTDTQYF. The CDR3 bases are TGTGCCAGCAGCTTAGTTAACACAGATACGCAGTATTTT. Full variable domain (outside the CDR3, taken from reference TRBV7-2 and TRBJ2-3): GAGVSQSPSNKVTEKGKDVELRCDPISGHTALYWYRQSLGQGLEFLIYFQGNSAPDKSGLPSDRFSAERTGGSVSTLTIQRTQQEDSAVYLCASSLVNTDTQYFGPGTRLTVL.

V gene TRBV6-5 combines with J gene TRBJ1-4, with D possibly TRBD1 on 5 matching bases. This CDR3 contains 12 residues. The V and J ends lost 6 bases and 7 bases respectively, with 9 bases between them. Germline CDR1 is MNHEY and CDR2 is SVGAGI. This CDR3 reads CASRAGFEKLFF. DNA of the CDR3: TGTGCCAGCAGGGCAGGGTTTGAAAAACTGTTTTTT.

The CDR3 reads CASSLVGVTNEKLFF. CDR3 DNA: TGTGCCAGCAGCTTAGTGGGAGTGACTAATGAAAAACTGTTTTTT. The genes are TRBV7-9 and TRBJ1-4; D unresolved. Germline lookup yields CDR1 SEHNR and CDR2 FQNEAQ (reference sequence). The CDR3 length is 15 residues. The V end lost 1 base, the J end lost 2 bases, and 8 bases lay between the germline ends.

The chain recombines TRBV27 with TRBJ2-1, with TRBD2 as a possible D gene (6 bases). CDR1 and CDR2 from the germline V gene are MNHEY and SMNVEV (reference sequence). CDR3 length equals 15 residues. Trimming took off 6 bases at V and 5 bases at J, with 17 bases between the two ends. The CDR3 spells CASSLREFTNNEQFF. The CDR3 bases are TGTGCCAGCAGCCTTCGGGAGTTCACAAACAATGAGCAGTTCTTC.

This chain uses TRBV19 with TRBJ2-7; the D gene is possibly TRBD1 (6 bases). The CDR3 is 13 amino acids. Trimming took off 3 bases at V and 7 bases at J, with 13 bases between the two ends. The V gene's germline CDR1 is LNHDA and CDR2 SQIVND (reference sequence). The CDR3 loop is CASSIVGAGEQYF. The CDR3 DNA sequence: TGTGCCAGTAGTATCGTGGGGGCGGGTGAGCAGTACTTC.

The rearrangement uses TRBV7-2 and TRBJ1-2; D is uncertain. Germline V gene lookup returns CDR1 SGHTA and CDR2 FQGNSA. The V end lost 1 base, the J end lost 5 bases, and 8 bases lay between the germline ends. CDR3 length: 13 amino acids. Here the CDR3 reads CASSLGEGYGYTF. The CDR3 region has the DNA TGTGCCAGCAGCTTAGGGGAGGGTTATGGCTACACCTTC.

This CDR3 reads CASRLAGGGETQYF. In DNA form, the CDR3 reads TGTGCCAGCAGACTAGCGGGAGGCGGGGAGACCCAGTACTTC. This chain uses TRBV2 with TRBJ2-5, with 12 bases matching TRBD2. The V and J ends lost 6 bases and 5 bases, in that order; junction bases with no gene match: 4. The CDR3 is 14 residues long. Germline CDR1 reads SNHLY; CDR2 reads FYNNEI.

This clone was picked up one time. The CDR3 nucleotides read TGTGCCAGCAGCCCGGAGTGGAATGAGCAGTTCTTC. Translating gives CASSPEWNEQFF. The V and J genes are TRBV9 and TRBJ2-1; no firm D call. The V gene lost 4 bases and the J gene lost 7 bases, with 9 bases spanning the gap. Germline CDR1 is SGDLS and CDR2 is YYNGEE. This CDR3 has 12 residues.

The chain joins TRBV10-3 to TRBJ1-2, with 8 bases fitting TRBD1. The CDR3 runs 16 residues. V lost 0 bases, J lost 5 bases, and 8 bases stayed unmatched. Looked up from germline, CDR1 is ENHRY and CDR2 is SYGVKD. The CDR3 DNA reads as TGTGCCATCAGTGAGTCGACGCAGGGGGCCGGGTATGGCTACACCTTC. Its protein product is CAISESTQGAGYGYTF.

J is TRBJ2-1 and V is TRBV3-1 (or the pseudogene TRBV3-2), with a possible D match to TRBD2 (6 bases). Trimming stripped 1 base from V and 5 bases from J, with 9 bases between. The CDR3 loop spans 14 amino acids. CDR1 and CDR2 (germline): LGHDT, YNNKEL (reference sequence). CDR3 DNA sequence: TGTGCCAGCAGCCAAGGCGGGACGAACAATGAGCAGTTCTTC. Amino acid sequence: CASSQGGTNNEQFF.

In nucleotides, the CDR3 is TGTGCCAGCTCACCCGTGAGAACCTACGAGCAGTACTTC. It is translated as CASSPVRTYEQYF. The genes are TRBV18 and TRBJ2-7; D call uncertain. The CDR3 is 13 amino acids. The germline V gene has CDR1 KGHSH and CDR2 LQKENI. V dropped 3 bases and J dropped 2 bases, with 8 bases sitting between them. Together with reference TRBV18 and TRBJ2-7, the CDR3 gives the full variable domain: NAGVMQNPRHLVRRRGQEARLRCSPMKGHSHVYWYRQLPEEGLKFMVYLQKENIIDESGMPKERFSAEFPKEGPSILRIQQVVRGDSAAYFCASSPVRTYEQYFGPGTRLTVT.

The rearrangement links TRBV10-1 to TRBJ2-3; TRBD2 aligns across 14 bases. CDR1 and CDR2 from the germline V gene are WNHNN and SYGVQD (reference sequence). V lost 4 bases to trimming and J lost 5 bases; unmatched junction nucleotides: 2. The CDR3 consists of 15 residues. The CDR3 protein is CASSAGLAGVDTQYF. The CDR3 nucleotides read TGCGCCAGCAGTGCGGGACTAGCGGGAGTAGATACGCAGTATTTT.

V usage is TRBV28 and J usage is TRBJ2-7; 9 bases match TRBD2. Germline lookup yields CDR1 MDHEN and CDR2 SYDVKM. CDR3 size: 16 residues. V shed 3 bases, J shed 6 bases, and the junction held 12 bases outside the gene matches. The CDR3 loop reads CASSFNMAGGAAEQYF. DNA of the CDR3: TGTGCCAGCAGTTTTAATATGGCGGGAGGGGCGGCCGAGCAGTACTTC.

The chain joins TRBV29-1 to TRBJ1-1; no clear D gene. V was shortened by 3 bases and J by 1 base, with 9 bases between the two germline ends. CDR3 length: 13 residues. The germline gives CDR1 SQVTM, CDR2 ANQGSEA. The CDR3 DNA sequence: TGCAGCGTTGAGTCGCAGGCGAACACTGAAGCTTTCTTT. This translates into CSVESQANTEAFF.

This clone was seen once. V gene TRBV7-8 combines with J gene TRBJ2-1, with 8 bases aligning to TRBD2. The CDR3 contains 16 residues. Germline CDR1 SGHVS, CDR2 FQNEAQ. J was trimmed by 8 bases and V by 0 bases; bases with no gene match: 9. The CDR3 spells CASSLALGTSAHEQFF. CDR3 nucleotides: TGTGCCAGCAGCTTAGCCCTCGGGACTAGTGCCCATGAGCAGTTCTTC.

This clone was seen just once. The J gene is TRBJ2-7, the V gene TRBV5-4; 10 bases line up with TRBD2. This CDR3 comprises 16 residues. The germline V gene has CDR1 SGHNT and CDR2 YYREEE (reference sequence). The junction had 6 bases not matched to a gene; V was cut back by 0 bases and J by 3 bases. CDR3 sequence reads: CASSLGQAGGGYEQYF. In DNA form, the CDR3 reads TGTGCCAGCAGCTTGGGGCAAGCGGGAGGGGGCTACGAGCAGTACTTC.

In nucleotides, the CDR3 is TGCGCCAGCAGTAGCGGGAGGGCCAATGAGCAGTTCTTC. Encoded protein: CASSSGRANEQFF. V gene TRBV5-1 combines with J gene TRBJ2-1; TRBD2 agrees at 11 bases. Trimming removed 5 bases from V and 6 bases from J; junction bases left unmatched: 1. This CDR3 spans 13 amino acids. Germline CDR1 is SGHRS and CDR2 is YFSETQ.

V usage is TRBV5-1 and J usage is TRBJ2-2; the D gene is possibly TRBD1 (5 bases). Germline CDR1 is SGHRS and CDR2 is YFSETQ. The CDR3 is 13 residues long. V gave up 4 bases and J gave up 6 bases, with 10 bases separating them. CDR3 loop: CASSEQGAGELFF. CDR3 DNA: TGCGCCAGCAGCGAGCAGGGTGCCGGGGAGCTGTTTTTT.

The chain recombines TRBV7-6 with TRBJ2-3; 7 positions agree with TRBD1. The CDR3 has 15 residues. Germline trimming cut 6 bases from V and 1 base from J; bases unmatched to any gene: 7. Per the germline V gene, CDR1 is SGHVS and CDR2 is FNYEAQ. DNA of the CDR3: TGTGCCAGCAGACGGACAGGATATGGCACAGATACGCAGTATTTT. Its protein is CASRRTGYGTDTQYF.

This clone was seen a few times. The V and J genes are TRBV30 and TRBJ1-5; possibly TRBD1 for D (5 bases). The V gene's germline CDR1 is GTSNPN and CDR2 SVGIG (reference sequence). V gave up 1 base and J gave up 0 bases, with 10 bases separating them. This CDR3 region has 15 residues. The CDR3 DNA sequence: TGTGCCTGGAGTGGGGGCGTAAGTAGCAATCAGCCCCAGCATTTT. Its translation is CAWSGGVSSNQPQHF.

The chain uses TRBV5-8 and TRBJ2-7; possible D gene TRBD2, 5 bases. Trimming stripped 0 bases from V and 2 bases from J, with 15 bases between. This CDR3 comprises 16 residues. The germline V gene has CDR1 SGHTS and CDR2 YDEGEE. The CDR3 region is CASSLVLAGATYEQYF. CDR3 nucleotides: TGTGCCAGCAGCTTGGTTCTCGCGGGCGCAACCTACGAGCAGTACTTC.

The chain has TRBV5-1 and TRBJ2-2; 7 nucleotides line up with TRBD1. There are 20 residues in the CDR3. Trimming at V came to 0 bases and at J to 0 bases, leaving 14 bases not matched to a gene. CDR1 SGHRS and CDR2 YFSETQ come from the germline V gene. Written as DNA, the CDR3 is TGCGCCAGCAGCTTGGCCGGTGGACAGGTGCTAGACGCGAACACCGGGGAGCTGTTTTTT. It encodes CASSLAGGQVLDANTGELFF.

The rearrangement uses TRBV6-5 and TRBJ1-1; possibly TRBD1 for D (5 bases). V gave up 6 bases and J gave up 0 bases, with 11 bases separating them. Germline V gene data show CDR1 as MNHEY and CDR2 as SVGAGI. This CDR3 region has 14 residues. The CDR3 region has the DNA TGTGCCAGCAGGGTAGACAGCCTGAACACTGAAGCTTTCTTT. This translates into CASRVDSLNTEAFF.